This TCR beta chain was recorded in a study of neoadjuvant anti-PD-1 for oral cavity cancer. The study's findings and limits: TCR analyses covered only three patients per response group.

Time point of the sample: after neoadjuvant nivolumab, at surgical resection. This CDR3 has 17 residues. J lost 0 bases, V lost 0 bases, and 7 bases had no gene match. Looked up from germline, CDR1 is SGHRS and CDR2 is YFSETQ. About this clone itself: What it recognizes is unknown.

Profiled with immunoSEQ multiplex PCR; TCRdb holds only in-frame clones, not every one. The sample includes fewer than 25,000 clones, under 45% of them seen just once. The rearrangement links TRBV5-1 to TRBJ2-7; 9 positions agree with TRBD1. The source of this sequence is a person between 40 and 85 years old with oral cavity squamous cell carcinoma. Sample: tumor tissue, taken after nivolumab (anti-PD-1) treatment. CDR3 loop: CASSLGTGAPFSYEQYF. CDR3 sequence (DNA): TGCGCCAGCAGCTTGGGGACAGGGGCCCCGTTCTCCTACGAGCAGTACTTC.